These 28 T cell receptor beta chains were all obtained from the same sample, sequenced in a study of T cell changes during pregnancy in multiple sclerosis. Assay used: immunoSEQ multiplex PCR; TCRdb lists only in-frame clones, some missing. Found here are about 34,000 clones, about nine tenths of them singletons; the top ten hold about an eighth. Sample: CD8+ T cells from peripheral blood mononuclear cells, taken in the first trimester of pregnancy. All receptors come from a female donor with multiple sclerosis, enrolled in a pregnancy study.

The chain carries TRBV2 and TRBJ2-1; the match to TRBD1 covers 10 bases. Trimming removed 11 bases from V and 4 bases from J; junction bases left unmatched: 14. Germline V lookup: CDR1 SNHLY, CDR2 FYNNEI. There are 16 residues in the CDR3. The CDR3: CAVTGGGLGGYNEQFF. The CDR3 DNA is TGTGCCGTGACAGGGGGCGGCTTGGGGGGTTACAATGAGCAGTTCTTC. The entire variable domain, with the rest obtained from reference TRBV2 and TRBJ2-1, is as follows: EPEVTQTPSHQVTQMGQEVILRCVPISNHLYFYWYRQILGQKVEFLVSFYNNEISEKSEIFDDQFSVERPDGSNFTLKIRSTKLEDSAMYFCAVTGGGLGGYNEQFFGPGTRLTVL.

This chain's CDR3 is CSVEATVYNEQFF. The CDR3 region has the DNA TGCAGCGTTGAAGCTACTGTCTACAATGAGCAGTTCTTC. This chain links TRBV29-1 with TRBJ2-1; D unresolved. Germline V gene sequence: CDR1 SQVTM, CDR2 ANQGSEA. V lost 1 base to trimming and J lost 3 bases, with 7 bases between them. This CDR3 is 13 amino acids long.

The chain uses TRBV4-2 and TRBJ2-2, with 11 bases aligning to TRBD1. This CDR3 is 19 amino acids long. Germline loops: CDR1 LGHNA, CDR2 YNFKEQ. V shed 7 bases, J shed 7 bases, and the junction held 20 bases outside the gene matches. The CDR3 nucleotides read TGTGCCAGCAACCTCAGGACAGGGGGCTTATACAGGGGCGGCGGGGAGCTGTTTTTT. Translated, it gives CASNLRTGGLYRGGGELFF.

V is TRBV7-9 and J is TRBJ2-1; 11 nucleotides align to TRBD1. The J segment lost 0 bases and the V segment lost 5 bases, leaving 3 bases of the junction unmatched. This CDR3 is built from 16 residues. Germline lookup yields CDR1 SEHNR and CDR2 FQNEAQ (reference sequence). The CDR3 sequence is CASSPGTGGSYNEQFF. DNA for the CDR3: TGTGCCAGCAGCCCCGGGACAGGGGGCTCCTACAATGAGCAGTTCTTC.

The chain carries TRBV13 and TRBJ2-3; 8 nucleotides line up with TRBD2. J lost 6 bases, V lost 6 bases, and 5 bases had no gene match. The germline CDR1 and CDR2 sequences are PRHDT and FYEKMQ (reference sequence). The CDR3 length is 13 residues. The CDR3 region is CASSSRGGDTQYF. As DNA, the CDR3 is TGTGCCAGCAGTTCTCGGGGGGGGGATACGCAGTATTTT.

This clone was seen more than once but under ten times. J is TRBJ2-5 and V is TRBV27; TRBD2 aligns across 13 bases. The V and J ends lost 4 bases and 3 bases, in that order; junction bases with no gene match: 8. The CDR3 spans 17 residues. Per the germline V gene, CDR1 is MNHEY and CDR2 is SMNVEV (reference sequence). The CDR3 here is CASSSTTSGRGEETQYF. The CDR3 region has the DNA TGTGCCAGCAGTTCAACAACTAGCGGGAGGGGAGAAGAGACCCAGTACTTC.

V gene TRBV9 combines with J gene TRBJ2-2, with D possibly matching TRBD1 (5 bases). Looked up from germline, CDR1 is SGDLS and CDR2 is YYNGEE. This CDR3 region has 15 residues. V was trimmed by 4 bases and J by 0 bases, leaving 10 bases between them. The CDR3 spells CASSIEGANTGELFF. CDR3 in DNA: TGTGCCAGCAGCATCGAAGGGGCGAACACCGGGGAGCTGTTTTTT.

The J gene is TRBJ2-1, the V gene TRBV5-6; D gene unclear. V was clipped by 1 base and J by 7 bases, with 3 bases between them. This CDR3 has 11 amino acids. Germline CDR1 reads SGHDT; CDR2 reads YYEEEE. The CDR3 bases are TGTGCCAGCAGCTTGTCTAATGAGCAGTTCTTC. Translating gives CASSLSNEQFF.

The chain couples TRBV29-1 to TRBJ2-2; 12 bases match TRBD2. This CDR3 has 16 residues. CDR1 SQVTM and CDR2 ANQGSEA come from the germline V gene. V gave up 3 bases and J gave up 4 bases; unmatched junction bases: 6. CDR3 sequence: CSVEASGREGTGELFF. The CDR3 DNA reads TGCAGCGTTGAGGCTAGCGGGAGGGAGGGCACCGGGGAGCTGTTTTTT.

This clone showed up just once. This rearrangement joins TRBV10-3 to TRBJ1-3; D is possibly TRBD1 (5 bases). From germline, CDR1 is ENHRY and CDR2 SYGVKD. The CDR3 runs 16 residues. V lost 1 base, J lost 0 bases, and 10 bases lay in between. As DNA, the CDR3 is TGTGCCATCAGTGAGTGGGACTCCAACTCTGGAAACACCATATATTTT. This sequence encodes CAISEWDSNSGNTIYF.

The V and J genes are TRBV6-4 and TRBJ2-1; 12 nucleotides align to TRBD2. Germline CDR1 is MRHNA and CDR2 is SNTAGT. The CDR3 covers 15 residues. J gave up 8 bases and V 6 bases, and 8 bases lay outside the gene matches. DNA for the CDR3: TGTGCCAGCAGCGCGACTAGCGGGAGCTCGGATGAGCAGTTCTTC. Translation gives CASSATSGSSDEQFF.

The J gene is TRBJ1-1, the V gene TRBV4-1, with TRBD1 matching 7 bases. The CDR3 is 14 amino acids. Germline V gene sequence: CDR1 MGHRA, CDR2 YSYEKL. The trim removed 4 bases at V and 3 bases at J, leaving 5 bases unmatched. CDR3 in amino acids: CASSPEGGYTEAFF. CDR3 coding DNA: TGCGCCAGCAGCCCCGAAGGGGGCTACACTGAAGCTTTCTTT.

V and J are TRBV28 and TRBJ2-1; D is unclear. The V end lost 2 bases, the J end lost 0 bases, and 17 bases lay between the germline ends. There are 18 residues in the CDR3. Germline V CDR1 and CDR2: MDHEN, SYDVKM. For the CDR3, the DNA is TGTGCCAGCAGTTTACCGATTACTAATCTTAACTCCTACAATGAGCAGTTCTTC. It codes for CASSLPITNLNSYNEQFF.

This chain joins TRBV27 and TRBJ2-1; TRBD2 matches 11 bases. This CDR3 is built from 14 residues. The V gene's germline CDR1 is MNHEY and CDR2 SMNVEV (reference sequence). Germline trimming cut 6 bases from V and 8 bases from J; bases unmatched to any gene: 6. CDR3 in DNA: TGTGCCAGCAGACTAGCGGGAGTAGGTTATGAGCAGTTCTTC. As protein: CASRLAGVGYEQFF.

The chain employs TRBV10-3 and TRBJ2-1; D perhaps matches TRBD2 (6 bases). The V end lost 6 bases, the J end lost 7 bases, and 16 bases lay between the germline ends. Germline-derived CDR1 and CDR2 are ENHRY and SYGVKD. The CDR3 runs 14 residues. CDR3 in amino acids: CAIRTSPSANEQFF. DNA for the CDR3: TGTGCCATCAGGACTAGTCCGTCCGCGAATGAGCAGTTCTTC.

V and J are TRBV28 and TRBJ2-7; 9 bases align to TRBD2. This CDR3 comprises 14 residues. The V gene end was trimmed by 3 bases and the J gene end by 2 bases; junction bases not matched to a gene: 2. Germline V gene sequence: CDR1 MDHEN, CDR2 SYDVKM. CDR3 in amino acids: CASSFAGGAYEQYF. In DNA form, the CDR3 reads TGTGCCAGCAGTTTCGCGGGAGGGGCCTACGAGCAGTACTTC.

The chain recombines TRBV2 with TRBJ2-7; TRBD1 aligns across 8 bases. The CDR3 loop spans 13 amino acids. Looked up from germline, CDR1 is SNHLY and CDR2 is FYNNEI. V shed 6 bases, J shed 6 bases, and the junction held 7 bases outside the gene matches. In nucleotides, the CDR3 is TGTGCCAGCAGCTATGGACAGGGAGGCGAGCAGTACTTC. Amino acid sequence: CASSYGQGGEQYF. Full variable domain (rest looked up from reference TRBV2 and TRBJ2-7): EPEVTQTPSHQVTQMGQEVILRCVPISNHLYFYWYRQILGQKVEFLVSFYNNEISEKSEIFDDQFSVERPDGSNFTLKIRSTKLEDSAMYFCASSYGQGGEQYFGPGTRLTVT.

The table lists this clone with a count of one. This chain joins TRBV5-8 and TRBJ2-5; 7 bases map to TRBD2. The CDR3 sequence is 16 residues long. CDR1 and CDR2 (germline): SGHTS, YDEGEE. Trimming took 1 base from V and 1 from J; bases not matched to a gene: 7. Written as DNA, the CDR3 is TGTGCCAGCAGCTTGTCCGGCGGGAGTGGCCAAGAGACCCAGTACTTC. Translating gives CASSLSGGSGQETQYF.

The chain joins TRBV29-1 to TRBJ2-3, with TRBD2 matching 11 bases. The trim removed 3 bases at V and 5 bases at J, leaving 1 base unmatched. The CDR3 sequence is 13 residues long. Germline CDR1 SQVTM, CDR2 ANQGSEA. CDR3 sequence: CSVDGLAGDTQYF. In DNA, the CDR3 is TGCAGCGTTGACGGACTAGCGGGAGATACGCAGTATTTT.

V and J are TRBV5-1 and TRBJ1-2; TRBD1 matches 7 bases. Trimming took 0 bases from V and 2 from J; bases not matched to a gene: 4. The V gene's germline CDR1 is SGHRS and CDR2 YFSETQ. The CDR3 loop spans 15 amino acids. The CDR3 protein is CASSLVTGVNYGYTF. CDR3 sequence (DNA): TGCGCCAGCAGCTTGGTAACAGGGGTCAACTATGGCTACACCTTC.

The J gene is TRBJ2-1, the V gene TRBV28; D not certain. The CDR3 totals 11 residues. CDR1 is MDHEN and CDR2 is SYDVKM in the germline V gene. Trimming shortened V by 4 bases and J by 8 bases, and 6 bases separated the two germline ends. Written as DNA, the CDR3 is TGTGCCAGCAGTTCTACTTATGAGCAGTTCTTC. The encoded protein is CASSSTYEQFF.

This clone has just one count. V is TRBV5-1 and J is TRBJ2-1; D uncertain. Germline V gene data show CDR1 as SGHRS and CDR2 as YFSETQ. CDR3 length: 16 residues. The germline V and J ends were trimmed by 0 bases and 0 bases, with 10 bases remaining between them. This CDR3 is CASSLEASSSYNEQFF. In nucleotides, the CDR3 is TGCGCCAGCAGCTTGGAAGCATCGAGCTCCTACAATGAGCAGTTCTTC.

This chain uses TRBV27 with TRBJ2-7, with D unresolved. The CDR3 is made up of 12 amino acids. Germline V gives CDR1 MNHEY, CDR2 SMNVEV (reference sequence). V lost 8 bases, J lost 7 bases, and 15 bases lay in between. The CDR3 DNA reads TGTGCCAGCTCACCCCGGGTCGGTGAGCAGTACTTC. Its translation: CASSPRVGEQYF.

CDR3 nucleotides: TGTGCCAGCTCACCCAGGACAGGCCCCTACGAGCAGTACTTC. Translated, it gives CASSPRTGPYEQYF. The chain couples TRBV18 to TRBJ2-7; TRBD1 matches at 7 bases. This CDR3 comprises 14 residues. V lost 3 bases to trimming and J lost 2 bases; unmatched junction nucleotides: 4. CDR1 is KGHSH, CDR2 LQKENI, per germline.

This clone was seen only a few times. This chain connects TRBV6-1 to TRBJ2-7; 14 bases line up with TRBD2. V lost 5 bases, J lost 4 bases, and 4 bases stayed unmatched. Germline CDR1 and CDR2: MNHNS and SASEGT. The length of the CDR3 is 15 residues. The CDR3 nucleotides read TGTGCCAGCAGTTCCGGGACTAGCGGGAGTTACGAGCAGTACTTC. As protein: CASSSGTSGSYEQYF.

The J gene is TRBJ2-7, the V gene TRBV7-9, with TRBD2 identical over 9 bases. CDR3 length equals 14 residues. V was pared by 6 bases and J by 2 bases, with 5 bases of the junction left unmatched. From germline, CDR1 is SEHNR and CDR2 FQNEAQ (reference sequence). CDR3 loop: CASSMTSGAYEQYF. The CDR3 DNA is TGTGCCAGCAGTATGACTAGCGGCGCCTACGAGCAGTACTTC.

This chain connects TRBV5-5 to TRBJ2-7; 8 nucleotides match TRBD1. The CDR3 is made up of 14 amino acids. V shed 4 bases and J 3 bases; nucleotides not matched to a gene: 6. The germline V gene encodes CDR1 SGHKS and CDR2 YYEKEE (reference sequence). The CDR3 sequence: CASSRTGRHYEQYF. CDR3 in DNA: TGTGCCAGCAGCCGGACAGGGAGACACTACGAGCAGTACTTC.

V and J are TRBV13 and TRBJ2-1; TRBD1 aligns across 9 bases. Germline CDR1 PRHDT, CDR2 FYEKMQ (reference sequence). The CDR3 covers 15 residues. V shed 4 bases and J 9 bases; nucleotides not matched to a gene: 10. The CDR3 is CASSSMDRGEGEQFF. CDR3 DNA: TGTGCCAGCAGCTCGATGGACAGGGGTGAAGGTGAGCAGTTCTTC. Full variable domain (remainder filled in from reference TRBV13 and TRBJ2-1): AAGVIQSPRHLIKEKRETATLKCYPIPRHDTVYWYQQGPGQDPQFLISFYEKMQSDKGSIPDRFSAQQFSDYHSELNMSSLELGDSALYFCASSSMDRGEGEQFFGPGTRLTVL.